The 15 T cell receptor beta chains in this list originate from one sample, sequenced in a study of blood T cell repertoires in COVID-19. Profiling relied on immunoSEQ multiplex PCR, and the TCRdb table lists in-frame clones only, not all of them. The table shows fewer than 100,000 clones, with 86% occurring only once. The sequenced sample consisted of peripheral blood. The receptors here all came from an elderly man in a cohort sampled during active COVID-19.

V is TRBV27 and J is TRBJ1-6; 7 bases map to TRBD1. Losses at the gene ends were 4 bases for V and 6 bases for J; bases not matched to a gene: 9. The length of the CDR3 is 16 residues. CDR1 is MNHEY and CDR2 is SMNVEV in the germline V gene (reference sequence). CDR3 sequence reads: CASSSKHRGINSPLHF. The CDR3 nucleotides are TGTGCCAGCAGTTCGAAACACAGGGGAATTAATTCACCCCTCCACTTT.

V is TRBV5-1 and J is TRBJ1-4; 7 nucleotides match TRBD1. The CDR3 has 15 residues. The germline CDR1 and CDR2 sequences are SGHRS and YFSETQ. V shed 2 bases, J shed 8 bases, and the junction held 9 bases outside the gene matches. CDR3 sequence: CASSLVSTGKEKLFF. CDR3 coding DNA: TGCGCCAGCAGCTTAGTGTCGACAGGGAAGGAAAAACTGTTTTTT.

This clone was found once. The chain has TRBV4-3 and TRBJ2-5; D perhaps matches TRBD2 (7 bases). Deletions cut 3 bases from V and 4 bases from J, with 15 bases between. Germline CDR1 is LGHNA and CDR2 is YSLEER. The CDR3 is made up of 15 amino acids. The CDR3 reads CASSQGGADGETQYF. The CDR3 region has the DNA TGCGCCAGCAGCCAGGGGGGGGCCGATGGAGAGACCCAGTACTTC.

As DNA, the CDR3 is TGTGCCAGCAGCGGAGCTAGCGGGGCAAGGGAGCTGTTTTTT. Protein: CASSGASGARELFF. The V gene is TRBV2, the J gene TRBJ2-2; 9 bases fit TRBD2. This CDR3 has 14 residues. Germline V CDR1 and CDR2: SNHLY, FYNNEI. The trim removed 6 bases at V and 9 bases at J, leaving 8 bases unmatched.

The gene calls are TRBV11-2 and TRBJ2-3; maybe TRBD2 (5 bases). This CDR3 is built from 15 residues. Trimming cost V 1 base and J 5 bases, with 13 bases left between them. Germline V gene data show CDR1 as SGHAT and CDR2 as FQNNGV. The CDR3 DNA reads TGTGCCAGCAGCTTAGTCCTTCTCGAGGGAGATACGCAGTATTTT. Translating gives CASSLVLLEGDTQYF.

The V call is TRBV14, the J call TRBJ2-3; possibly TRBD2 for D (6 bases). V lost 3 bases and J 0 bases, leaving 10 bases between the germline ends. This CDR3 comprises 15 residues. Germline CDR1 reads SGHDN; CDR2 reads FVKESK. The CDR3 DNA reads TGTGCCAGCAGCCAGGGGACTTTTAGCACAGATACGCAGTATTTT. Translation: CASSQGTFSTDTQYF.

The chain couples TRBV5-4 to TRBJ1-1, with D possibly TRBD1 on 6 matching bases. Trimming took 0 bases from V and 10 from J, leaving 22 bases between them. This CDR3 has 16 amino acids. CDR1 SGHNT and CDR2 YYREEE come from the germline V gene (reference sequence). The CDR3 spells CASSLGKLQGFPPAFF. Here the CDR3 DNA reads TGTGCCAGCAGCTTGGGGAAACTACAGGGTTTTCCACCAGCTTTCTTT.

The V gene is TRBV19, the J gene TRBJ1-6, with 7 nucleotides matching TRBD1. The germline CDR1 and CDR2 sequences are LNHDA and SQIVND (reference sequence). Trimming at V came to 4 bases and at J to 8 bases, leaving 5 bases not matched to a gene. The CDR3 contains 14 residues. CDR3 in amino acids: CASSRQGRDSPLHF. Here the CDR3 DNA reads TGTGCCAGTAGTAGACAGGGTCGGGATTCACCCCTCCACTTT.

The DNA of the CDR3 is TGTGCCAGCAGCGACCTTTTGTGGAGCACCTACGAGCAGTACGTC. Translated, it gives CASSDLLWSTYEQYV. The chain links TRBV6-5 to TRBJ2-7; D remains ambiguous. This CDR3 comprises 15 residues. Germline CDR1 and CDR2: MNHEY and SVGAGI. Trimming pared 6 bases from V and 2 bases from J, leaving 17 bases between.

The CDR3, as DNA: TGTGCCAGCCAAATTCGGGTCGGGAACAATGAGCAGTTCTTC. Protein sequence: CASQIRVGNNEQFF. The rearrangement joins TRBV27 to TRBJ2-1; a weak D match, TRBD2 (5 bases). Trimming cost V 8 bases and J 5 bases, with 16 bases left between them. CDR3 length equals 14 residues. Germline assignment: CDR1 MNHEY and CDR2 SMNVEV (reference sequence).

This chain links TRBV5-1 with TRBJ1-1, with unresolved D. Germline CDR1 reads SGHRS; CDR2 reads YFSETQ. The length of the CDR3 is 15 residues. V dropped 0 bases and J dropped 1 base, with 10 bases sitting between them. The CDR3 DNA sequence: TGCGCCAGCAGCTTGGTCGCGGCTCCGAACACTGAAGCTTTCTTT. Translation gives CASSLVAAPNTEAFF.

This clone was counted once. The chain couples TRBV2 to TRBJ2-4; maybe TRBD1 (7 bases). Germline CDR1 is SNHLY and CDR2 is FYNNEI. There are 14 residues in the CDR3. V was clipped by 4 bases and J by 6 bases, with 13 bases between them. DNA of the CDR3: TGTGCCAGCAGTGTACAGGGGCGGGGAAACATTCAGTACTTC. The encoded protein is CASSVQGRGNIQYF.

The rearrangement joins TRBV9 to TRBJ2-5, with D unclear. V shed 0 bases and J shed 5 bases, with 11 bases lying between them. Per the germline V gene, CDR1 is SGDLS and CDR2 is YYNGEE. The CDR3 consists of 14 residues. CDR3 coding DNA: TGTGCCAGCAGCGTAGGACCGGGTATGGAGACCCAGTACTTC. It translates to CASSVGPGMETQYF.

The V and J genes are TRBV5-1 and TRBJ1-1, with D possibly being TRBD1 (5 bases). This CDR3 comprises 14 residues. The V gene's germline CDR1 is SGHRS and CDR2 YFSETQ. The V end lost 0 bases, the J end lost 1 base, and 7 bases lay between the germline ends. CDR3 residues: CASSLAGGNTEAFF. For the CDR3, the DNA is TGCGCCAGCAGCTTGGCCGGGGGGAACACTGAAGCTTTCTTT.

V and J are TRBV10-3 and TRBJ2-3; 8 nucleotides match TRBD2. Looked up from germline, CDR1 is ENHRY and CDR2 is SYGVKD. CDR3 size: 16 residues. The trim removed 7 bases at V and 2 bases at J, leaving 11 bases unmatched. The CDR3 protein is CAIKPQAGATTDTQYF. CDR3 DNA sequence: TGTGCCATCAAACCTCAAGCGGGGGCGACCACAGATACGCAGTATTTT.